The 32 T cell receptor beta chains below come from one sample, sequenced in a study of OX40 agonist ivuxolimab in advanced cancers. Only in-frame clones appear in the TCRdb table, and some are missing; sequencing was by immunoSEQ multiplex PCR. The repertoire includes under 65,000 clones, about 85% of them detected once, and 2.5% to 3.5% sits in the top ten. Sequencing used CD4+ or CD8+ T cells sorted from blood, obtained in a trial of the OX40 agonist ivuxolimab. The receptors derive from an adult with an advanced solid tumor such as melanoma, head and neck, liver or kidney cancer.

In its sample, this clone was seen once. The chain couples TRBV6-6 to TRBJ2-3, with TRBD1 as a possible D gene (6 bases). Trimming removed 6 bases from V and 13 bases from J, with 20 bases in between. CDR3 length: 13 amino acids. From germline, CDR1 is MNHNY and CDR2 SVGAGI (reference sequence). DNA of the CDR3: TGTGCCAGCAGAGACCCCGTGGGGGCATTGAAGTATTTT. Translation: CASRDPVGALKYF.

The chain is built from TRBV2 and TRBJ1-1; D is unclear. Germline V gene sequence: CDR1 SNHLY, CDR2 FYNNEI. Trimming shortened V by 6 bases and J by 6 bases, and 14 bases separated the two germline ends. The CDR3 length is 13 residues. CDR3 bases: TGTGCCAGCAGGGACGGATCCCCTTCTGAAGCTTTCTTT. This codes for CASRDGSPSEAFF.

This clone occurred once. The chain links TRBV27 to TRBJ1-2, with 10 bases aligning to TRBD1. This CDR3 contains 15 residues. The germline V gene has CDR1 MNHEY and CDR2 SMNVEV (reference sequence). V gave up 6 bases and J gave up 6 bases; unmatched junction bases: 10. The CDR3: CASSTDRGHRDGYTF. As DNA, the CDR3 is TGTGCCAGCAGCACAGACAGGGGGCATCGGGATGGCTACACCTTC.

CDR3 loop: CAKHGVAEGVKNIQYF. CDR3 coding DNA: TGTGCAAAACACGGAGTAGCGGAGGGAGTAAAAAACATTCAGTACTTC. V and J are TRBV6-4 and TRBJ2-4, with a tentative D call TRBD2 (6 bases). The CDR3 loop spans 16 amino acids. Germline CDR1 and CDR2: MRHNA and SNTAGT.

V gene TRBV2 combines with J gene TRBJ2-5; D remains unclear. The J call may be incorrect, as the DNA end agrees better with TRBJ2-7. This CDR3 has 13 residues. Germline V gives CDR1 SNHLY, CDR2 FYNNEI. CDR3 amino acids: CASSEAGWYEQYF. In DNA form, the CDR3 reads TGTGCCAGCAGTGAAGCGGGTTGGTACGAGCAGTACTTC.

The sample holds a few counts of this clone. J is TRBJ2-1 and V is TRBV4-3, with D perhaps matching TRBD2 (5 bases). Per the germline V gene, CDR1 is LGHNA and CDR2 is YSLEER. This CDR3 has 15 amino acids. The ends were cut back, 0 bases at V and 8 bases at J, with 14 bases in the middle. CDR3 sequence (DNA): TGCGCCAGCAGCCAAGAGGAAGCTAACGGGGATGAGCAGTTCTTC. It is translated as CASSQEEANGDEQFF.

This clone was seen only once. The chain carries TRBV7-8 and TRBJ1-1; possible D gene TRBD1, 5 bases. Germline-derived CDR1 and CDR2 are SGHVS and FQNEAQ. The CDR3 contains 14 residues. With 1 base removed from V and 1 base from J, the gap between germline ends came to 7 bases. CDR3 in DNA: TGTGCCAGCAGCTTAGGTCAGGGGAACACTGAAGCTTTCTTT. It specifies CASSLGQGNTEAFF.

The V call is TRBV7-3, the J call TRBJ1-1; weak D call: TRBD1 (5 bases). V lost 4 bases, J lost 1 base, and 10 bases lay in between. CDR3 length: 14 amino acids. Germline V gene sequence: CDR1 SGHTA, CDR2 FQGTGA. CDR3 in DNA: TGTGCCAGCAGCTCGGGGACGGGGAACACTGAAGCTTTCTTT. Encoded protein: CASSSGTGNTEAFF.

V usage is TRBV2 and J usage is TRBJ2-1; 8 nucleotides align to TRBD2. The CDR3 runs to 16 residues. CDR1 is SNHLY, CDR2 FYNNEI, per germline. The V and J ends lost 7 bases and 3 bases, in that order; junction bases with no gene match: 11. For the CDR3, the DNA is TGTGCCAGCACCCGAAGGTCTAGCGGGTACTACAATGAGCAGTTCTTC. Translation: CASTRRSSGYYNEQFF.

CDR3 amino acids: CASSQVGSYEQYF. Here the CDR3 DNA reads TGTGCCAGCAGCCAAGTGGGTTCCTACGAGCAGTACTTC. The rearrangement links TRBV4-2 to TRBJ2-7; D ambiguous. The CDR3 totals 13 residues. Deletions cut 1 base from V and 1 base from J, with 5 bases between. Germline lookup yields CDR1 LGHNA and CDR2 YNFKEQ.

The J gene is TRBJ2-1, the V gene TRBV4-1; 8 bases line up with TRBD1. Trimming removed 1 base from V and 6 bases from J; junction bases left unmatched: 11. CDR3 size: 17 residues. Germline V lookup: CDR1 MGHRA, CDR2 YSYEKL. In DNA form, the CDR3 reads TGCGCCAGCAGCCAAGGTTTAAGGACAGGGCTATCCAATGAGCAGTTCTTC. Translating it yields CASSQGLRTGLSNEQFF.

V usage is TRBV5-6 and J usage is TRBJ1-3, with 7 bases aligning to TRBD1. Unmatched junction bases numbered 12, after V lost 4 bases and J lost 5 bases. The CDR3 sequence is 16 residues long. In germline, CDR1 is SGHDT, CDR2 YYEEEE. Here the CDR3 reads CASSPITGEGRNTIYF. The CDR3 bases are TGTGCCAGCAGCCCAATTACAGGGGAAGGGCGAAACACCATATATTTT.

This rearrangement joins TRBV28 to TRBJ1-2, with 9 bases lining up with TRBD1. Looked up from germline, CDR1 is MDHEN and CDR2 is SYDVKM. The V segment lost 6 bases and the J segment 9 bases; nucleotides outside the gene matches: 11. The CDR3 is made up of 14 amino acids. The CDR3 is CASRTGTGTMSYTF. In DNA, the CDR3 is TGTGCCAGCAGAACCGGGACAGGGACTATGAGCTACACCTTC.

This clone was recorded once. The chain recombines TRBV6-4 with TRBJ2-3; D gene unclear. Trimming pared 2 bases from V and 8 bases from J, leaving 11 bases between. Germline CDR1 reads MRHNA; CDR2 reads SNTAGT. This CDR3 is built from 13 residues. The CDR3 DNA is TGTGCCAGCAGTGACGATGCGCCGGGTACGCAGTATTTT. It specifies CASSDDAPGTQYF.

The chain is built from TRBV7-3 and TRBJ2-5; D may correspond to TRBD1 or TRBD2 (6 bases each). The CDR3 is made up of 13 amino acids. V lost 0 bases to trimming and J lost 5 bases, with 7 bases between them. Per germline, CDR1 SGHTA and CDR2 FQGTGA. CDR3 in DNA: TGTGCCAGCAGCTTAACAGGGGGGGAGACCCAGTACTTC. Translating gives CASSLTGGETQYF. The variable domain in full, completed from reference TRBV7-3 and TRBJ2-5, reads GAGVSQTPSNKVTEKGKYVELRCDPISGHTALYWYRQSLGQGPEFLIYFQGTGAADDSGLPNDRFFAVRPEGSVSTLKIQRTERGDSAVYLCASSLTGGETQYFGPGTRLLVL.

V usage is TRBV5-1 and J usage is TRBJ2-5; TRBD1 is a possible D gene (5 bases). This CDR3 has 14 amino acids. Between the trimmed V and J ends, which lost 0 bases and 3 bases, there was a span of 9 bases. Looked up from germline, CDR1 is SGHRS and CDR2 is YFSETQ. DNA for the CDR3: TGCGCCAGCAGCTTGGGTCAGGGCAAAGAGACCCAGTACTTC. The encoded protein is CASSLGQGKETQYF.

The rearrangement uses TRBV6-1 and TRBJ2-5; a weak D match, TRBD2 (5 bases). The CDR3 loop spans 14 amino acids. The V end was cut by 4 bases, the J end by 5 bases, with 14 bases between. Germline assignment: CDR1 MNHNS and CDR2 SASEGT. CDR3 loop: CASSAWARGETQYF. The CDR3 region has the DNA TGTGCCAGCAGTGCTTGGGCCAGAGGGGAGACCCAGTACTTC.

The chain employs TRBV28 and TRBJ1-2; 7 bases agree with TRBD1. J gave up 5 bases and V 6 bases, and 15 bases lay outside the gene matches. In germline, CDR1 is MDHEN, CDR2 SYDVKM. The CDR3 totals 16 residues. The CDR3 DNA sequence: TGTGCCAGCAGAGCAGGGACAGCCTTATCCCCTTATGGCTACACCTTC. Translated: CASRAGTALSPYGYTF.

This clone was observed once. The gene calls are TRBV28 and TRBJ2-1, with 12 bases lining up with TRBD2. The CDR3 runs to 17 residues. With 4 bases clipped from V and 7 bases from J, the junction kept 11 bases outside the gene matches. Germline CDR1 reads MDHEN; CDR2 reads SYDVKM. The CDR3 region has the DNA TGTGCCAGCAGTTCCCTCAGGACTAGCGGGACGGGGAATGAGCAGTTCTTC. It encodes CASSSLRTSGTGNEQFF.

The table lists this clone with a few counts. The V call is TRBV14, the J call TRBJ1-2, with D possibly being TRBD1 (5 bases). This CDR3 spans 14 amino acids. Germline V gene sequence: CDR1 SGHDN, CDR2 FVKESK. The ends were cut back, 0 bases at V and 4 bases at J, with 9 bases in the middle. Here the CDR3 reads CASSQDRVGYGYTF. For the CDR3, the DNA is TGTGCCAGCAGCCAAGACAGGGTCGGCTATGGCTACACCTTC. Filled out from reference TRBV14 and TRBJ1-2, the complete variable domain reads EAGVTQFPSHSVIEKGQTVTLRCDPISGHDNLYWYRRVMGKEIKFLLHFVKESKQDESGMPNNRFLAERTGGTYSTLKVQPAELEDSGVYFCASSQDRVGYGYTFGSGTRLTVV.

This clone has more than one count but fewer than ten. The gene calls are TRBV5-6 and TRBJ1-1; D is undetermined. CDR1 and CDR2 from the germline V gene are SGHDT and YYEEEE. CDR3 length: 13 residues. The V and J ends lost 4 bases and 1 base respectively, with 8 bases between them. DNA for the CDR3: TGTGCCAGCAGCCTACAGTGGAACACTGAAGCTTTCTTT. Translating gives CASSLQWNTEAFF.

This sequence joins TRBV19 and TRBJ1-1; the D is unclear. This CDR3 spans 13 amino acids. Germline V gives CDR1 LNHDA, CDR2 SQIVND (reference sequence). Trimming left V 7 bases short and J 5 bases short, with 14 bases between. The chain's CDR3 is CASTLVDGTEAFF. DNA of the CDR3: TGTGCCAGTACCCTCGTGGACGGAACTGAAGCTTTCTTT.

The rearrangement links TRBV14 to TRBJ2-5, with a tentative D call TRBD2 (6 bases). Germline assignment: CDR1 SGHDN and CDR2 FVKESK. The CDR3 loop spans 15 amino acids. V lost 1 base, J lost 5 bases, and 14 bases lay in between. CDR3: CASSQGLDRTETQYF. The CDR3 DNA follows: TGTGCCAGCAGCCAAGGACTAGATAGGACGGAGACCCAGTACTTC. Drawing the rest from reference TRBV14 and TRBJ2-5, the complete variable domain is EAGVTQFPSHSVIEKGQTVTLRCDPISGHDNLYWYRRVMGKEIKFLLHFVKESKQDESGMPNNRFLAERTGGTYSTLKVQPAELEDSGVYFCASSQGLDRTETQYFGPGTRLLVL.

This chain joins TRBV19 and TRBJ2-7; D gene uncertain. There are 14 residues in the CDR3. Between the trimmed V and J ends, which lost 3 bases and 0 bases, there was a span of 9 bases. The V gene's germline CDR1 is LNHDA and CDR2 SQIVND (reference sequence). The chain's CDR3 is CASSIGGSSYEQYF. In DNA form, the CDR3 reads TGTGCCAGTAGTATCGGTGGAAGCTCCTACGAGCAGTACTTC.

The V gene is TRBV6-6, the J gene TRBJ2-7, with D maybe TRBD2 (5 bases). The germline V gene encodes CDR1 MNHNY and CDR2 SVGAGI (reference sequence). The CDR3 has 15 amino acids. Trimming removed 4 bases at V and 1 base at J, with 14 bases between. The CDR3 DNA follows: TGTGCCAGCAGTTGGGTGGCTAGCTGGTCCTACGAGCAGTACTTC. This encodes CASSWVASWSYEQYF.

As regards this clone: Its ends do not fully match the called genes, so a read error is possible. The J gene is TRBJ1-1, the V gene TRBV5-6; D is undetermined. This CDR3 has 15 amino acids. Germline lookup yields CDR1 SGHDT and CDR2 YYEEEE. In DNA form, the CDR3 reads TGTGCCAGCACCTTGATATTGGGTCTGAACACTGAAGCTTTCTTT. Its translation is CASTLILGLNTEAFF.

V usage is TRBV6-1 and J usage is TRBJ1-1, with D maybe TRBD1 (6 bases). The length of the CDR3 is 12 residues. Trimming stripped 8 bases from V and 1 base from J, with 8 bases between. Germline CDR1 MNHNS, CDR2 SASEGT. The CDR3, as DNA: TGTGCCAGCCTGACAGGGAACACTGAAGCTTTCTTT. Its translation is CASLTGNTEAFF.

The gene calls are TRBV30 and TRBJ2-2, with 9 positions matching TRBD2. CDR3 length: 17 amino acids. Per the germline V gene, CDR1 is GTSNPN and CDR2 is SVGIG (reference sequence). With V trimmed by 4 bases and J by 5 bases, 14 bases remained unmatched. CDR3 nucleotide sequence: TGTGCCTGGACTAAACCGGGACTAGCAGATAAAACCGGGGAGCTGTTTTTT. It translates to CAWTKPGLADKTGELFF.

The chain recombines TRBV4-1 with TRBJ1-2; maybe TRBD1 (5 bases). Germline V gives CDR1 MGHRA, CDR2 YSYEKL. This CDR3 is built from 14 residues. V lost 1 base to trimming and J lost 7 bases, with 13 bases between them. In DNA form, the CDR3 reads TGCGCCAGCAGCCAAGGGGGGGGTAGGGGTGGCTACACCTTC. It encodes CASSQGGGRGGYTF.

V is TRBV11-2 and J is TRBJ1-4; 12 bases map to TRBD1. Germline-derived CDR1 and CDR2 are SGHAT and FQNNGV. CDR3 length equals 16 residues. V gave up 5 bases and J gave up 10 bases; unmatched junction bases: 11. CDR3 sequence (DNA): TGTGCCAGCAGCAGCCCGGGACAGGGGGCAAGGGGAAAACTGTTTTTT. It is translated as CASSSPGQGARGKLFF. The variable domain in full, with the rest retrieved from reference TRBV11-2 and TRBJ1-4, is EAGVAQSPRYKIIEKRQSVAFWCNPISGHATLYWYQQILGQGPKLLIQFQNNGVVDDSQLPKDRFSAERLKGVDSTLKIQPAKLEDSAVYLCASSSPGQGARGKLFFGSGTQLSVL.

V and J are TRBV14 and TRBJ2-5, with TRBD2 identical over 8 bases. The CDR3 is 15 amino acids. V trimming: 4 bases; J trimming: 6 bases; junction bases outside the gene matches: 10. The germline CDR1 and CDR2 sequences are SGHDN and FVKESK. CDR3 loop: CASSPLAGRGQTQYF. The CDR3 DNA sequence: TGTGCCAGCAGCCCCTTAGCGGGAAGGGGTCAGACCCAGTACTTC.

V usage is TRBV9 and J usage is TRBJ2-1, with 8 nucleotides matching TRBD2. Looked up from germline, CDR1 is SGDLS and CDR2 is YYNGEE. The CDR3 runs to 16 residues. Losses at the gene ends were 4 bases for V and 5 bases for J; bases not matched to a gene: 11. CDR3 sequence reads: CASSSGGSGINNEQFF. The CDR3 nucleotides read TGTGCCAGCAGCTCCGGGGGTAGCGGGATAAACAATGAGCAGTTCTTC.